The rows below give T cell receptor beta chains drawn from one sample of a study of early T cells in non-severe SARS-CoV-2 infection. TCRdb recomputed calls from the 5' RACE reads with MiXCR, one row per CDR3 protein. The sample yields about 44,000 distinct CDR3 sequences, 12% seen once. Specimen: whole blood. Receptor source: an adult who was a healthcare worker with PCR-confirmed SARS-CoV-2 infection or an uninfected control (not recorded which). Both conserved end residues are part of each CDR3. The D gene is left open where the match is weak. For some rows the clone size is stated as once, few or many, or as a class when expanded; others skip it.

j_call	cdr3_length	clone_size	d_call	v_call	cdr3_nt	cdr3_aa
TRBJ2-1	15	many	-	TRBV7-6	TGTGCCAGCAGCCCTGGCGGGTCTACCCAGAATGAGCAGTTCTTC	CASSPGGSTQNEQFF
TRBJ2-4	15	-	-	TRBV20-1	TGCAGTGCTCCCCCGAACGTATTAGCCAAAAACATTCAGTACTTC	CSAPPNVLAKNIQYF
TRBJ2-5	15	many	TRBD1	TRBV24-1	TGTGCCACCAGTGACTCCCGGACAGGGCGGGAGACCCAGTACTTC	CATSDSRTGRETQYF
TRBJ1-2	17	-	-	TRBV6-2/TRBV6-3	TGTGCCAGCAGTTACTCCGATGATTTGAGATCTAACTATGGCTACGCCTTC	CASSYSDDLRSNYGYAF
TRBJ1-1	11	many	-	TRBV18	TGTGCCAGTTCCGCAAGGGAGCGAGCTTTCTTT	CASSARERAFF
TRBJ2-2	16	-	TRBD2	TRBV7-3	TGTGCCAGCAGCTCGCCGCTCGGGACTAGGAGCGGGGAGCTGTTTTTT	CASSSPLGTRSGELFF
TRBJ2-7	12	many	-	TRBV29-1	TGCAGCGCTGGGTGGGGCGACTACGAGCAGTACTTC	CSAGWGDYEQYF
TRBJ1-1	16	-	-	TRBV6-1	TGTGCCAGCAGTGTCCGCAACGGATATGTGAACACTGAAGCTTTCTTT	CASSVRNGYVNTEAFF
TRBJ1-1	14	many	TRBD1	TRBV6-2/TRBV6-3	TGTGCCAGCAGCAACCCAGGGGGCCGGACTGAAGCTTTCTTT	CASSNPGGRTEAFF
TRBJ2-4	16	few	TRBD2	TRBV7-9	TGTGCCAGCAGCTTAACGTCTAGCGGGGGGAAAAACATTCAGTACTTC	CASSLTSSGGKNIQYF
TRBJ2-1	16	many	TRBD2	TRBV7-3	TGTGCCAGCAGCGCCGCGAGCGGGAGCGCTCGCAATGAGCAGTTCTTC	CASSAASGSARNEQFF
TRBJ2-1	12	-	-	TRBV6-2/TRBV6-3	TGTGCCAGCAGCCCCGAGGGCACAGCGGTGTTCTTC	CASSPEGTAVFF
TRBJ2-5	15	once	TRBD2	TRBV20-1	TGCAGTGCTATAGTTGGCTCCGGGGAGGGAGGGACCCAGTACTTC	CSAIVGSGEGGTQYF
TRBJ2-5	14	-	-	TRBV9	TGTGCCAGCAGCCCCAGTAAGGTTCAAGAGACCCAGTACTTC	CASSPSKVQETQYF
TRBJ2-1	19	many	TRBD2	TRBV15	TGTGCCACCAGCAGAGATGTGGCTAGCGGGGTGAGCTCCTACAATGAGCAGTTCTTC	CATSRDVASGVSSYNEQFF
TRBJ1-5	15	-	-	TRBV7-2	TGTGCCAGCAGCTTAAAGGGAGGGAGCAATCAGCCCCAGCATTTT	CASSLKGGSNQPQHF
TRBJ1-4	15	many	TRBD1	TRBV7-6	TGTGCCAGCAGTTCAATCACAGGGGTGGGGGAAAAACTGTTTTTT	CASSSITGVGEKLFF
TRBJ1-2	15	many	TRBD1	TRBV6-6	TGTGCCAGCAGTTACTCGAAAGGGGGCGACTATGGCTACACCTTC	CASSYSKGGDYGYTF
TRBJ2-2	18	few	-	TRBV15	TGTGCCACCAGCAGAGTCGCCCCACTTTCGACGGGGGCCGGGGAGCTGTTTTTT	CATSRVAPLSTGAGELFF
TRBJ1-5	13	many	-	TRBV7-3	TGTGCCAGCAGCTTAGTCCCGAATCAGCCCCAGCATTTT	CASSLVPNQPQHF
TRBJ2-1	20	many	TRBD2	TRBV7-9	TGTGCCAGCAGCTTAGTGGGTAAAGGGACTAGCGGGAGTACCTACAATGAGCAGTTCTTC	CASSLVGKGTSGSTYNEQFF
TRBJ2-3	13	few	-	TRBV6-2/TRBV6-3	TGTGCCAGCAAGAAACCGAGCACAGATACGCAGTATTTT	CASKKPSTDTQYF
TRBJ2-1	13	-	-	TRBV2	TGTGCCATGGCAGGGGATTCTAATAATGAGCAGTTCTTC	CAMAGDSNNEQFF
TRBJ2-3	16	-	-	TRBV2	TGTGCCAGCAGTGACCGGCTCAGCCTAACCACAGATACGCAGTATTTT	CASSDRLSLTTDTQYF
TRBJ2-1	15	many	TRBD1	TRBV7-3	TGTGCCAGCAGCCCCCTCGGGACAGGGGGCCATGAGCAGTTCTTC	CASSPLGTGGHEQFF
TRBJ1-2	13	many	-	TRBV20-1	TGCAGTGCTCGGACCCGAGGGAACTATGGCTACACCTTC	CSARTRGNYGYTF
TRBJ1-1	13	few	-	TRBV10-3	TGTGCCATCGGTAGCAGCCCGAACACTGAAGCTTTCTTT	CAIGSSPNTEAFF
TRBJ1-3	12	few	-	TRBV20-1	TGCGGAAGAGGGGGAAGAGGAAACACCATATATTTT	CGRGGRGNTIYF
TRBJ2-2	20	few	TRBD1	TRBV19	TGTGCCAGTAGTATAGATCTATTGGGACAGGGTACGCCGAACACCGGGGAGCTGTTTTTT	CASSIDLLGQGTPNTGELFF
TRBJ2-3	19	many	TRBD2	TRBV11-2	TGTGCCAGCAGCCACAGGGGACTAGCGGGGGGGCGATTTGGTGATACGCAGTATTTT	CASSHRGLAGGRFGDTQYF
TRBJ2-7	13	few	-	TRBV28	TGTGCCAGCAGTTCCACCTTTACCTACGAGCAGTACTTC	CASSSTFTYEQYF
TRBJ2-3	15	many	-	TRBV5-1	TGCGCCAGCAGCTTATCCCTCGGGGGGCCCGATACGCAGTATTTT	CASSLSLGGPDTQYF
TRBJ1-1	13	-	-	TRBV6-2/TRBV6-3	TGTGCCAGCAGTTACTCCGGGGCAATTGAAGCTTTCTTT	CASSYSGAIEAFF
TRBJ1-5	13	few	-	TRBV2	TGTGCCAGCAGGGGGGAGGGAGGTCAGCCCCAGCATTTT	CASRGEGGQPQHF
TRBJ2-3	15	few	-	TRBV12-3/TRBV12-4	TGTGCCAGCAGCTTAGTCCCTCGCCCCACAGATACGCAGTATTTT	CASSLVPRPTDTQYF
TRBJ2-7	13	many	-	TRBV7-6	TGTGCCAGCAGCCATGGCTCGGGCTACGAGCAGTACTTC	CASSHGSGYEQYF
TRBJ1-5	15	many	-	TRBV28	TGTGCCAGCAGGCCTCTCGTGGGAAGCAATCAGCCCCAGCATTTT	CASRPLVGSNQPQHF
TRBJ2-3	15	-	-	TRBV28	TGTGCCAGCAGTTTGGTACAACTAGGCACAGATACGCAGTATTTT	CASSLVQLGTDTQYF
TRBJ1-2	12	many	TRBD1	TRBV29-1	TGCAGCGCTGGACAGGGGGCGGGAGGCTACACCTTC	CSAGQGAGGYTF
TRBJ1-2	13	-	-	TRBV5-4	TGTGCCAGCACCTTACAGGGAAACTATGGCTACACCTTC	CASTLQGNYGYTF
TRBJ2-5	14	many	TRBD2	TRBV11-2	TGTGCCAGCAGCTATGGACTAGAACAAGAGACCCAGTACTTC	CASSYGLEQETQYF
TRBJ1-6	13	few	TRBD1	TRBV29-1	TGCAGCGCTCGGACAGGCTATAATTCACCCCTCCACTTT	CSARTGYNSPLHF
TRBJ2-3	18	-	-	TRBV7-2	TGTGCCAGCAGCTTAGGGGCGGGGGCGCGGGCTAGCACAGATACGCAGTATTTT	CASSLGAGARASTDTQYF
TRBJ2-7	13	few	-	TRBV10-2	TGCGCCAGCCAGGGGTTGGCCTCCTACGAGCAGTACTTC	CASQGLASYEQYF
TRBJ1-1	14	few	TRBD1	TRBV11-2	TGTGCCAGCAGCCAGGGACAGGCGGACACTGAAGCTTTCTTT	CASSQGQADTEAFF
TRBJ1-2	14	few	-	TRBV6-2/TRBV6-3	TGTGCCAGTACCCATCTCGAGGGCTACTATGGCTACACCTTC	CASTHLEGYYGYTF
TRBJ1-2	13	-	TRBD1	TRBV7-2	TGTGCCAGCAGCGGCACAGGGGACTATGGCTACACCTTC	CASSGTGDYGYTF
TRBJ2-1	12	-	-	TRBV7-9	TGTGCCAGCAGCTCCTCCAACAATGAGCAGTTCTTC	CASSSSNNEQFF
TRBJ2-1	17	-	-	TRBV3-2	TGTGCCAGCAGCCAAGATCCGGCCCAACAGGCGTACAATGAGCAGTTCTTC	CASSQDPAQQAYNEQFF
TRBJ2-5	17	many	TRBD2	TRBV7-6	TGTGCCAGCAGCCCCAATCCTTGGACTAGCGGGGGGGAGACCCAGTACTTC	CASSPNPWTSGGETQYF
TRBJ1-1	16	many	-	TRBV4-1	TGCGCCAGCAGCCAAAAAGGAAGTCCGGGGAGCACTGAAGCTTTCTTT	CASSQKGSPGSTEAFF
TRBJ2-6	17	-	TRBD1	TRBV5-1	TGCGCCAGCAGCTTGGGTGCCACAGGGGCTGGGGCCAACGTCCTGACTTTC	CASSLGATGAGANVLTF
TRBJ2-1	15	-	-	TRBV28	TGTGCCAGCAGTGAAACCGGGAAAACCTACAATGAGCAGTTCTTC	CASSETGKTYNEQFF
TRBJ2-7	16	few	-	TRBV6-2/TRBV6-3	TGTGCCAGCAGTTACGAATGGGGGGTTCCCCGCTACGAGCAGTACTTC	CASSYEWGVPRYEQYF
TRBJ2-7	12	-	TRBD2	TRBV28	TGTGCCAGCAGCTATAGCGGGTACGAGCAGTACTTC	CASSYSGYEQYF
TRBJ1-1	15	-	-	TRBV7-2	TGTGCCAGCACTCAGAGGACACTAATGAACACTGAAGCTTTCTTT	CASTQRTLMNTEAFF
TRBJ2-7	13	few	-	TRBV7-9	TGTGCCAGCAGCTTTGCGAGCTCCTACGAGCAGTACTTC	CASSFASSYEQYF
TRBJ1-2	14	-	-	TRBV7-9	TGTGCCAGCAGCTTAGCGTCCGGAATGTATGGCTACACCTTC	CASSLASGMYGYTF